Sequencing of this T cell receptor beta chain was carried out in a study of T cells after yellow fever vaccination. This CDR3 contains 15 residues. Germline-derived CDR1 and CDR2 are MNHEY and SMNVEV (reference sequence). V was shortened by 5 bases and J by 2 bases, with 14 bases between the two germline ends. There are a few counts of this clonotype. TCRdb used MiXCR to reprocess the 5' RACE reads, holding one entry per CDR3 protein. The sample shows 300,000 to 350,000 distinct CDR3 sequences, approximately 4% of them seen only once. Here the sequenced sample was PBMCs, taken 15 days after the yellow fever booster vaccination. The TCR originated in a young man who received the YFV17D yellow fever vaccine. This chain joins TRBV27 and TRBJ2-3; the D gene is possibly TRBD1 (6 bases). CDR3 amino acids: CASSPPGTPTDTQYF. The CDR3 DNA sequence: TGTGCCAGCAGTCCGCCCGGGACACCCACAGATACGCAGTATTTT.